One sample yielded the 25 T cell receptor beta chains listed below, sequenced in a study of shared clonotypes between healthy human individuals. Generated by immunoSEQ multiplex PCR, the TCRdb table keeps only in-frame clones and is missing some. Of approximately 740,000 clones listed, more than 85% are singletons. Terminally differentiated effector memory CD45RA+ cells were excluded by CCR7 positive selection of CD45RO-negative cells. The sample was naive CD8+ T cells sorted from blood. The receptor set was obtained from a man aged 25-45 years in good health.

The chain is built from TRBV29-1 and TRBJ2-7; 7 nucleotides align to TRBD2. The V segment lost 3 bases and the J segment 4 bases; nucleotides outside the gene matches: 9. The CDR3 sequence is 14 residues long. The germline V gene has CDR1 SQVTM and CDR2 ANQGSEA. CDR3 amino acids: CSVEMTGGGYEQYF. CDR3 DNA: TGCAGCGTTGAGATGACCGGGGGAGGGTACGAGCAGTACTTC.

The gene calls are TRBV7-9 and TRBJ2-7; 12 nucleotides line up with TRBD1. There are 16 residues in the CDR3. V was clipped by 5 bases and J by 7 bases; unmatched bases: 12. Germline assignment: CDR1 SEHNR and CDR2 FQNEAQ (reference sequence). CDR3 nucleotides: TGTGCCAGCAGCGCTTCCGGGACAGGGGGCTCTAAGGAGCAGTACTTC. Amino acid sequence: CASSASGTGGSKEQYF.

V is TRBV19 and J is TRBJ1-2; 9 bases fit TRBD1. The germline V gene encodes CDR1 LNHDA and CDR2 SQIVND (reference sequence). The CDR3 has 15 amino acids. J was trimmed by 4 bases and V by 5 bases; bases with no gene match: 8. The CDR3 spells CASSEYRGLIYGYTF. The CDR3 DNA is TGTGCCAGTAGTGAATACAGGGGGCTTATCTATGGCTACACCTTC.

J is TRBJ2-2 and V is TRBV19; 7 bases are a match to TRBD1. Germline trimming cut 6 bases from V and 5 bases from J; bases unmatched to any gene: 9. Per germline, CDR1 LNHDA and CDR2 SQIVND (reference sequence). CDR3 size: 15 residues. CDR3 protein: CASRPTGAGTGELFF. The CDR3 DNA reads as TGTGCCAGTAGGCCCACAGGGGCCGGGACCGGGGAGCTGTTTTTT.

This chain joins TRBV6-1 and TRBJ2-7, with 12 bases lining up with TRBD2. This CDR3 is built from 15 residues. Germline CDR1 MNHNS, CDR2 SASEGT. V shed 6 bases, J shed 3 bases, and the junction held 6 bases outside the gene matches. The CDR3 protein is CASRKGTSGYYEQYF. CDR3 in DNA: TGTGCCAGCAGAAAGGGGACTAGCGGGTACTACGAGCAGTACTTC.

This clone was recorded only once. This chain connects TRBV29-1 to TRBJ2-1, with TRBD2 matching 8 bases. Germline V gene lookup returns CDR1 SQVTM and CDR2 ANQGSEA. This CDR3 spans 15 amino acids. V lost 8 bases, J lost 8 bases, and 17 bases stayed unmatched. CDR3 sequence (DNA): TGCAGCATTACTAGCGGAGACGACCTTTACGATGAGCAGTTCTTC. Translating it yields CSITSGDDLYDEQFF.

The J gene is TRBJ1-4, the V gene TRBV11-2, with 7 bases fitting TRBD1. Unmatched junction bases numbered 7, after V lost 0 bases and J lost 3 bases. CDR1 is SGHAT, CDR2 FQNNGV, per germline. CDR3 length: 17 residues. The CDR3 region is CASSLEPGTVSNEKLFF. The CDR3, as DNA: TGTGCCAGCAGCTTAGAACCCGGGACAGTCTCTAATGAAAAACTGTTTTTT. The full variable domain, its missing parts supplied by reference TRBV11-2 and TRBJ1-4, is EAGVAQSPRYKIIEKRQSVAFWCNPISGHATLYWYQQILGQGPKLLIQFQNNGVVDDSQLPKDRFSAERLKGVDSTLKIQPAKLEDSAVYLCASSLEPGTVSNEKLFFGSGTQLSVL.

As to this clone: The sample holds other DNA sequences that translate to the same CDR3. The genes are TRBV6-6 and TRBJ2-7; D not certain. V was pared by 3 bases and J by 3 bases, with 6 bases between. CDR1 is MNHNY, CDR2 SVGAGI, per germline (reference sequence). The CDR3 length is 12 residues. CDR3 bases: TGTGCCAGCAGTTATCTCATCTACGAGCAGTACTTC. Its translation is CASSYLIYEQYF.

This chain connects TRBV5-1 to TRBJ2-7, with TRBD1 matching 10 bases. Germline CDR1 reads SGHRS; CDR2 reads YFSETQ. The trim removed 2 bases at V and 0 bases at J, leaving 17 bases unmatched. CDR3 length: 20 residues. Here the CDR3 reads CASSFPPAGTGAPGSYEQYF. The CDR3 DNA is TGCGCCAGCAGCTTCCCCCCGGCCGGGACAGGGGCCCCCGGCTCCTACGAGCAGTACTTC.

In regard to this clone: This sample also contains other DNA sequences that code for the same CDR3. V usage is TRBV27 and J usage is TRBJ2-7; perhaps TRBD1 as D (7 bases). The V gene lost 2 bases and the J gene lost 7 bases, with 15 bases spanning the gap. The CDR3 runs to 14 residues. Germline-derived CDR1 and CDR2 are MNHEY and SMNVEV (reference sequence). The CDR3 bases are TGTGCCAGCAGTTTAGGGCAGGGGGGTAGGGAGCAGTACTTC. Amino acids: CASSLGQGGREQYF.

The chain employs TRBV27 and TRBJ2-7, with 10 bases that match TRBD2. Germline CDR1 reads MNHEY; CDR2 reads SMNVEV (reference sequence). With 2 bases clipped from V and 3 bases from J, the junction kept 10 bases outside the gene matches. This CDR3 has 17 residues. DNA of the CDR3: TGTGCCAGCAGTTTAACACCCCGGACTAGCGGATACTACGAGCAGTACTTC. Translating gives CASSLTPRTSGYYEQYF.

This chain connects TRBV4-3 to TRBJ1-5; no definite D call. Germline values: CDR1 LGHNA, CDR2 YSLEER. V lost 4 bases and J 0 bases, leaving 10 bases between the germline ends. The CDR3 is 15 amino acids. The CDR3 DNA is TGCGCCAGCAGCCGGGATAGATATAGCAATCAGCCCCAGCATTTT. Its protein product is CASSRDRYSNQPQHF.

The chain has TRBV7-6 and TRBJ2-6, with 7 positions matching TRBD1. V lost 4 bases and J lost 0; bases outside the gene matches: 18. Per the germline V gene, CDR1 is SGHVS and CDR2 is FNYEAQ. This CDR3 is built from 21 residues. CDR3 region: CASSSLREETGLSSGANVLTF. CDR3 in DNA: TGTGCCAGCAGCTCCCTTAGGGAAGAGACAGGGCTGAGCTCTGGGGCCAACGTCCTGACTTTC.

The table lists this clone with a count of one. The chain carries TRBV5-6 and TRBJ2-5; TRBD1 might be the D (5 bases). Trimming removed 4 bases from V and 5 bases from J, with 27 bases in between. Per the germline V gene, CDR1 is SGHDT and CDR2 is YYEEEE. CDR3 length equals 18 residues. CDR3 in DNA: TGTGCCAGCAGCCCGTTGGGTTCCAAGAACCTGAAGGGGGAGACCCAGTACTTC. As protein: CASSPLGSKNLKGETQYF.

The rearrangement links TRBV7-9 to TRBJ1-5; D gene unclear. In germline, CDR1 is SEHNR, CDR2 FQNEAQ (reference sequence). The CDR3 has 14 amino acids. V shed 5 bases and J shed 1 base, with 9 bases lying between them. CDR3 nucleotide sequence: TGTGCCAGCAGCCTTCTGGACAGCAATCAGCCCCAGCATTTT. Its protein is CASSLLDSNQPQHF.

Worth noting for this clone: This may come from a read error, since a much larger clone is one base off. The rearrangement links TRBV6-4 to TRBJ2-3; D possibly corresponds to TRBD1 (5 bases). The V end lost 0 bases, the J end lost 5 bases, and 12 bases lay between the germline ends. From germline, CDR1 is MRHNA and CDR2 SNTAGT. The CDR3 contains 15 residues. Here the CDR3 reads CASSDSGARGDTQYF. The CDR3 region has the DNA TGTGCCAGCAGTGACTCAGGGGCAAGGGGAGATACGCAGTATTTT.

The chain uses TRBV14 and TRBJ2-5, with D uncertain. Per the germline V gene, CDR1 is SGHDN and CDR2 is FVKESK. The V end was cut by 4 bases, the J end by 7 bases, with 7 bases between. The CDR3 has 11 residues. The CDR3, as DNA: TGTGCCAGCAGCCTCTCCGGGACCCAGTACTTC. This codes for CASSLSGTQYF.

V and J are TRBV6-5 and TRBJ1-1, with a tentative D call TRBD1 (5 bases). CDR1 and CDR2 (germline): MNHEY, SVGAGI. CDR3 size: 12 residues. Trimming stripped 5 bases from V and 7 bases from J, with 11 bases between. Written as DNA, the CDR3 is TGTGCCAGCAGTGGCTCGGGGCTTGAAGCTTTCTTT. Amino acids: CASSGSGLEAFF.

The chain recombines TRBV10-1 with TRBJ2-7; D not certain. Per the germline V gene, CDR1 is WNHNN and CDR2 is SYGVQD (reference sequence). The CDR3 has 13 residues. V lost 3 bases and J 4 bases, leaving 10 bases between the germline ends. CDR3 in amino acids: CASSEDGFYEQYF. The CDR3 nucleotides read TGCGCCAGCAGTGAAGACGGATTTTACGAGCAGTACTTC.

The chain couples TRBV19 to TRBJ2-7, with 10 positions matching TRBD1. Germline V gene sequence: CDR1 LNHDA, CDR2 SQIVND (reference sequence). The CDR3 is 15 amino acids. The trim removed 6 bases at V and 2 bases at J, leaving 7 bases unmatched. The CDR3 region is CASSSGTGVTYEQYF. Written as DNA, the CDR3 is TGTGCCAGTAGCTCCGGGACAGGGGTAACCTACGAGCAGTACTTC.

V usage is TRBV10-2 and J usage is TRBJ2-7, with 7 bases matching TRBD1. Trimming took 6 bases from V and 0 from J; bases not matched to a gene: 5. CDR3 length: 14 amino acids. CDR1 WSHSY and CDR2 SAAADI come from the germline V gene. The CDR3 loop is CASSKNRGSYEQYF. CDR3 in DNA: TGCGCCAGCAGCAAGAACAGGGGCTCCTACGAGCAGTACTTC.

This clone was seen a handful of times. The chain couples TRBV7-9 to TRBJ2-2; 12 bases align to TRBD2. V was pared by 8 bases and J by 6 bases, with 7 bases of the junction left unmatched. The germline V gene has CDR1 SEHNR and CDR2 FQNEAQ (reference sequence). CDR3 size: 15 residues. The CDR3 DNA follows: TGTGCCAGCCACACGGCTAGCGGGAGGGCCGGGGAGCTGTTTTTT. Translating gives CASHTASGRAGELFF.

The J gene is TRBJ1-5, the V gene TRBV9; D unclear. Germline V gives CDR1 SGDLS, CDR2 YYNGEE. With 0 bases removed from V and 3 bases from J, the gap between germline ends came to 10 bases. The CDR3 length is 15 residues. CDR3 sequence (DNA): TGTGCCAGCAGCGTAGACGGGGTCCCCAATCAGCCCCAGCATTTT. Encoded protein: CASSVDGVPNQPQHF.

The chain uses TRBV5-1 and TRBJ1-1; a weak D match, TRBD1 (5 bases). The CDR3 runs 15 residues. V lost 1 base to trimming and J lost 0 bases, with 10 bases between them. CDR1 and CDR2 (germline): SGHRS, YFSETQ. CDR3 region: CASSLSDSMNTEAFF. The CDR3 DNA reads TGCGCCAGCAGCTTGTCCGACAGCATGAACACTGAAGCTTTCTTT.

The V and J genes are TRBV28 and TRBJ1-5, with D perhaps TRBD1 (5 bases). V lost 7 bases and J 0 bases, leaving 19 bases between the germline ends. Germline CDR1 is MDHEN and CDR2 is SYDVKM. CDR3 length: 17 residues. The CDR3 sequence is CASKKGEGLVSNQPQHF. CDR3 in DNA: TGTGCCAGCAAGAAGGGCGAGGGGTTAGTTAGCAATCAGCCCCAGCATTTT.